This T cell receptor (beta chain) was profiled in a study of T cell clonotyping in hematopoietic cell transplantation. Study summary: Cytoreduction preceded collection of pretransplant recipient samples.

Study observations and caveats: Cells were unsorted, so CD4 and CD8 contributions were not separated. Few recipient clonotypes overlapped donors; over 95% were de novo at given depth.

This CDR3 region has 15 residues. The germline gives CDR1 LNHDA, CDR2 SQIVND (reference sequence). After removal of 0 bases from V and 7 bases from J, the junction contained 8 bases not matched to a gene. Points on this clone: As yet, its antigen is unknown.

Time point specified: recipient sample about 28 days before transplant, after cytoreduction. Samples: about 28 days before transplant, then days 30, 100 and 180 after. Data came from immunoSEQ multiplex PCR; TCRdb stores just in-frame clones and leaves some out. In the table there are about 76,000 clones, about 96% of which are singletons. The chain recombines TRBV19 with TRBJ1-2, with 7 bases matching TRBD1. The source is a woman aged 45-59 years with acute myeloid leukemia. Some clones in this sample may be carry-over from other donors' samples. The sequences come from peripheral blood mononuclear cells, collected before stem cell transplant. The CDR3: CASSIDPGRDSGYTF. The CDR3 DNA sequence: TGTGCCAGTAGTATAGACCCCGGGAGGGACAGTGGCTACACCTTC.